Given below is one TCR beta chain in context. This clonotype was seen repeatedly, ten times or more. Its antigen remains unidentified. No qualities accompany the bases; no much larger clone lies one base away. The record originates from a study of early T cells in non-severe SARS-CoV-2 infection (dated by TCRdb to the early 2020s). About the full investigation: TCR sequencing used bulk RNA from unsorted whole blood, so alpha and beta chains could not be paired. Broader findings and caveats from the paper: Matching against VDJdb was skewed toward anti-spike CD8 responses, likely underestimated virus-specific expansions, and missed private and CD4 specificities.

This was a case-control study nested in a cohort of healthcare workers in London, UK, who had nasopharyngeal swab PCR tests and blood samples taken every week. Healthcare workers were recruited between 23 and 31 March 2020, during the week of the UK lockdown, and were followed weekly for up to roughly 15 weeks. The library was built by means of 5' RACE. Sequenced on a NextSeq 500. Unique molecular identifiers were attached to individual cDNA molecules in the TCR library protocol so that sequencing error and PCR bias could be corrected. Sequencing covered both TCR alpha and beta chains, and within each sample the abundances of alpha and beta sequences were tightly co-correlated. The original methods were these. Decombinator V4 was used to annotate TCR sequences for V gene, J gene and CDR3. TCRs were defined as expanded if a significant change between any two time points was detected under a Poisson model with p below 0.0001. Abundances of TCRs were expressed as counts per million after normalisation to the total number of TCRs sequenced in each sample. TRAV1-2 paired with TRAJ12, TRAJ20 or TRAJ33 defined MAIT TCRs, while TRAV10 paired with TRAJ18 defined iNKT TCRs. VDJdb, accessed on 1 November 2021, was searched for TCRs annotated for CMV, EBV and SARS-CoV-2, and TCRs annotated for more than one antigen were excluded. TCRdb handled the public reads itself, with Q25 trimming in fastp and clone calling in MiXCR, and kept productive beta chains. Entries are consolidated by CDR3 protein sequence, retaining the most common genes and DNA. In this record, the V and J calls reflect TCRdb's handling and not the investigators' own analysis. The table for this sample lists approximately 45,000 distinct CDR3 sequences; around 6% of them were counted only once. Together, the top ten hold around 12% of the sample.

V drops 1 base and J drops 7 bases, leaving 17 bases in between. In the germline V gene, CDR1 corresponds to SQVTM and CDR2 to ANQGSEA. The CDR3 covers 15 residues, taking in both the cysteine and the phenylalanine. Kept here is only the CDR3 DNA, which spans 45 bases and is read in frame from base 1. The V and J genes are TRBV29-1 and TRBJ2-1; TRBD2 might be the D gene, on 7 matching bases. Sequencing used whole blood. This clonotype was obtained from an adult who was a healthcare worker with PCR-confirmed SARS-CoV-2 infection or an uninfected control (not recorded which). The bases are TGCAGCGTTGAAGTACGGGGGGCATTTGGAAATGAGCAGTTCTTC. The translation is CSVEVRGAFGNEQFF.